This TCR beta chain was identified during a study of T cells in Graves' hyperthyroidism and ophthalmopathy. Study-wide results and limits: From stable hyperthyroidism, ophthalmopathy was separated by a 13 V-J model. Most thyroid-expanded clonotypes above 0.001 were also found in blood.

This clonotype was observed a few times. What it binds is unknown. Amplification yielded TCR beta CDR3 regions, with RNA transcripts as the source. The HTBI primer set was used in a first-round RT-PCR of the TCR CDR3. Each CDR3 protein gets one entry after TCRdb re-called the multiplex PCR reads with MiXCR. Of about 290,000 distinct CDR3 sequences detected, 13% appear once; the ten largest clones hold 7% to 8.5%. V shed 2 bases and J 7 bases; nucleotides not matched to a gene: 11. CDR3 length equals 17 residues. From germline, CDR1 is MGHRA and CDR2 YSYEKL. This clonotype originated in a woman aged 30 to 39 with Graves' hyperthyroidism that later progressed to Graves' ophthalmopathy. Sequenced material: blood. V usage is TRBV4-1 and J usage is TRBJ2-2; 9 bases are shared with TRBD2. In DNA form, the CDR3 reads TGCGCCAGCAGCCAACCCACCGGGACTAGCAACCGCGGGGAGCTGTTTTTT. This encodes CASSQPTGTSNRGELFF.